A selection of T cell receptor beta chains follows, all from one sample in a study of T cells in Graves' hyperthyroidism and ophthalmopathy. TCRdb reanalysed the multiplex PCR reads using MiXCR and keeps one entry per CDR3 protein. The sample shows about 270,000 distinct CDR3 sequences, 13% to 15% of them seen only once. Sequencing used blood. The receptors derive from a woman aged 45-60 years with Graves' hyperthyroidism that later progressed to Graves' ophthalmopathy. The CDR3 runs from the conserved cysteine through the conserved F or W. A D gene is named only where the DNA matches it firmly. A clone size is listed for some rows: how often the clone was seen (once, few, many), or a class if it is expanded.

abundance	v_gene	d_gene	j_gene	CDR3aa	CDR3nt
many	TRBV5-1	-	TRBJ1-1	CASSLDRTVNTEAFF	TGCGCCAGCAGCTTGGATCGGACGGTGAATACTGAAGCTTTCTTT
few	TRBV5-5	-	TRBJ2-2	CASSLSTNTGELFF	TGTGCCAGCAGCTTGTCGACTAACACCGGGGAGCTGTTTTTT
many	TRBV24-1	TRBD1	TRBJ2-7	CATSDPGQGANEQYF	TGTGCCACCAGTGATCCGGGACAGGGGGCCAACGAGCAGTACTTC
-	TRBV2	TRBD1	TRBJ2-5	CASRGTAQGETQYF	TGTGCCAGCAGGGGGACAGCCCAGGGAGAGACCCAGTACTTC
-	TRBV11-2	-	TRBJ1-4	CASSLVLTATNEKLFF	TGTGCCAGCAGCTTAGTTCTGACAGCAACTAATGAAAAACTGTTTTTT
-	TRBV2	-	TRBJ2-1	CASSLRPIPGQFF	TGTGCCAGCAGCTTGAGGCCCATTCCAGGGCAGTTCTTC
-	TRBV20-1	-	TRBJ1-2	CSAHMGREIYGYTF	TGCAGTGCTCACATGGGACGGGAAATCTATGGCTACACCTTC
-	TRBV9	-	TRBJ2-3	CASSVGQGGRTTDTQYF	TGTGCCAGCAGCGTAGGGCAGGGGGGGCGGACTACAGATACGCAGTATTTT
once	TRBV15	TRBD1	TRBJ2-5	CATSPGTGVKVEYF	TGTGCCACCAGTCCCGGGACAGGGGTAAAAGTGGAGTACTTC
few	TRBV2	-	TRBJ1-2	CASSAAGWSVGNYGYTF	TGTGCCAGCAGTGCGGCAGGGTGGTCGGTTGGTAACTATGGCTACACCTTC
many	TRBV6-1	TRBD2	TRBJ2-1	CASSFLGGIKAYNEQFF	TGTGCCAGCAGTTTCTTGGGGGGGATAAAGGCCTACAATGAGCAGTTCTTC
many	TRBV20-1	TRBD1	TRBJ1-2	CSARSLGTGGDYGYTF	TGCAGTGCTAGATCCCTGGGGACAGGGGGCGACTATGGCTACACCTTC
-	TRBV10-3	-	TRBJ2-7	CAISGRLGGTTGEQYF	TGTGCCATCAGTGGTAGGCTGGGCGGGACGACGGGGGAGCAGTACTTC
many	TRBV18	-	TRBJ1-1	CASSTPYGARGTEAFF	TGTGCCAGCTCTACTCCTTATGGGGCCCGGGGCACTGAAGCTTTCTTT
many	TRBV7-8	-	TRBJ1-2	CASSLASFGRRKYGYTF	TGTGCCAGCAGCTTAGCTTCGTTCGGGCGGCGCAAGTATGGCTACACCTTC
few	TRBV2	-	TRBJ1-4	CASILRWTTNEKLFF	TGTGCCAGCATCCTAAGGTGGACTACTAATGAAAAACTGTTTTTT
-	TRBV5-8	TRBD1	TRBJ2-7	CASSSGTGVVDEQYF	TGTGCCAGCAGCTCCGGGACAGGGGTAGTTGACGAGCAGTACTTC
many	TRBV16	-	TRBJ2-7	CASSPGRGSYEQYF	TGTGCCAGCAGCCCGGGCAGGGGCTCCTACGAGCAGTACTTC
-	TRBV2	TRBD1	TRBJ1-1	CASSELGQGNTEAFF	TGTGCCAGCAGTGAATTAGGACAGGGAAACACTGAAGCTTTCTTT
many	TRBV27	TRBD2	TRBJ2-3	CASSPFSGDTQYF	TGTGCCAGCAGTCCCTTTAGCGGGGATACGCAGTATTTT